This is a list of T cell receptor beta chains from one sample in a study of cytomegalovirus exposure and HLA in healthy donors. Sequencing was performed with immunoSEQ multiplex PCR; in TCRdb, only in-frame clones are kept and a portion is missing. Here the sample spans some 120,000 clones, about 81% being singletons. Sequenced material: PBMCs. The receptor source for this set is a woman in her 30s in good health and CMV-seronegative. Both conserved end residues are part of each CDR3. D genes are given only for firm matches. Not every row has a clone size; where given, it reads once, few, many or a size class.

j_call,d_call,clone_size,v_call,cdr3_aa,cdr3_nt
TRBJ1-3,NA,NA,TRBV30,CAWSVKWSGAQDTIYF,TGTGCCTGGAGTGTAAAATGGTCTGGCGCACAGGACACCATATATTTT
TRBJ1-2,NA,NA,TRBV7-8,CASSLRTPGERDYGYTF,TGTGCCAGCAGCCTGAGAACCCCAGGGGAAAGAGACTATGGCTACACCTTC
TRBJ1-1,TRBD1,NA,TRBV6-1,CASSEPGQGNTEAFF,TGTGCCAGCAGTGAGCCGGGACAGGGGAACACTGAAGCTTTCTTT
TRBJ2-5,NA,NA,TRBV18,CASSPGLQETQYF,TGTGCCAGCTCACCTGGGCTGCAAGAAACCCAGTACTTC
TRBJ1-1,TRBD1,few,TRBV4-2,CASSQASGQGDTEAFF,TGTGCCAGCAGCCAGGCCTCGGGACAGGGGGACACTGAAGCTTTCTTT
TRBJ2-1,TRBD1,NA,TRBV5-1,CASSLALDRNSYNEQFF,TGCGCCAGCAGCTTGGCCTTGGACAGGAACTCCTACAATGAGCAGTTCTTC
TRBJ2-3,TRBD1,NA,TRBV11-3,CASSAGTGGFRTDTQYF,TGTGCCAGCAGCGCAGGGACAGGGGGTTTTCGCACAGATACGCAGTATTTT
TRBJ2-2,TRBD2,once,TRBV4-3,CASSFLLAGGADTGELFF,TGCGCCAGCAGCTTCCTACTAGCGGGAGGGGCGGACACCGGGGAGCTGTTTTTT
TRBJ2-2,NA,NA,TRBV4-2,CASSQDQGGTAEGELFF,TGTGCCAGCAGCCAAGATCAGGGCGGGACCGCTGAGGGGGAGCTGTTTTTT
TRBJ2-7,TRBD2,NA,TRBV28,CASTRTSGISSGEQYF,TGTGCCAGCACCCGGACTAGCGGAATATCATCGGGCGAGCAGTACTTC
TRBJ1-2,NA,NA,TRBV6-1,CASSGGRSSLYGYTF,TGTGCCAGCAGTGGTGGCAGGTCGAGTTTATATGGCTACACCTTC
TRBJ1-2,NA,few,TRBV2,CASLGGSGYTF,TGTGCCAGCTTGGGGGGAAGTGGCTACACCTTC
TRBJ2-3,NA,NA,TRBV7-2,CASNTPGAGADTQYF,TGTGCCAGCAATACCCCGGGGGCGGGGGCAGATACGCAGTATTTT
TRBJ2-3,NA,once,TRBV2,CASSGGGVSADTQYF,TGTGCCAGCAGTGGTGGGGGCGTATCGGCAGATACGCAGTATTTT
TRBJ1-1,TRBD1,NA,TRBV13,CASSLGLGQGAQNDEAFF,TGTGCCAGCAGCTTAGGATTAGGACAGGGGGCCCAGAACGATGAAGCTTTCTTT
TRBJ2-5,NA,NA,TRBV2,CASSEDSYQETQYF,TGTGCCAGCAGCGAGGACAGCTATCAAGAGACCCAGTACTTC
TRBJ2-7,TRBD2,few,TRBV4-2,CASSPGASGGAYEQYF,TGTGCCAGCAGCCCGGGGGCTAGCGGGGGGGCCTACGAGCAGTACTTC
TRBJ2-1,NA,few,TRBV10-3,CAINDHLAVNEQFF,TGTGCCATCAATGACCACTTAGCGGTCAATGAGCAGTTCTTC
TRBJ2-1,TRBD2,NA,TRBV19,CASSRTSVLYNEQFF,TGTGCCAGTAGTCGGACTAGCGTCCTTTACAATGAGCAGTTCTTC
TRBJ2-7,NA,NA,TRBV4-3,CASSQDLIGHRSYEQYF,TGCGCCAGCAGCCAAGATTTAATTGGACACCGCTCCTACGAGCAGTACTTC
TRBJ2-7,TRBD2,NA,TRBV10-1,CASSEEAGDPYEQYF,TGCGCCAGCAGTGAGGAGGCGGGGGACCCCTACGAGCAGTACTTC
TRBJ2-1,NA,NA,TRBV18,CASSPDAGLSYNEQFF,TGTGCCAGCTCACCAGACGCAGGACTATCCTACAATGAGCAGTTCTTC
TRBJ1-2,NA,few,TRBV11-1,CASSLNVRGTNYGYTF,TGTGCCAGCAGCTTAAACGTTCGCGGGACCAACTATGGCTACACCTTC
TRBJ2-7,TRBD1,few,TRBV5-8,CASSRQGGSYEQYF,TGTGCCAGCAGCCGACAGGGGGGCTCCTACGAGCAGTACTTC
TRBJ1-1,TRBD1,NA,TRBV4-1,CASSQDGGQGMTEAFF,TGCGCCAGCAGCCAAGATGGAGGACAGGGGATGACTGAAGCTTTCTTT
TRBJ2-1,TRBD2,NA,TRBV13,CASSLVGRGQFF,TGTGCCAGCAGCTTAGTGGGGAGGGGGCAGTTCTTC
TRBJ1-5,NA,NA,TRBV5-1,CASSLYGGQPQHF,TGCGCCAGCAGCTTGTACGGGGGTCAGCCCCAGCATTTT
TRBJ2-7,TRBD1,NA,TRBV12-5,CASGLVLTGNNYEQYF,TGTGCTAGTGGTTTGGTACTGACAGGGAATAACTACGAGCAGTACTTC
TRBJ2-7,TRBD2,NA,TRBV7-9,CSSNALAGVNNEQYF,TGTTCCAGCAACGCCCTAGCGGGAGTAAATAACGAGCAGTACTTC
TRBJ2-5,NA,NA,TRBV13,CASSLRGWRGETQYF,TGTGCCAGCAGCTTACGTGGATGGAGGGGAGAGACCCAGTACTTC
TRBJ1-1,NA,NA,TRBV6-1,CASSLLGASVAFF,TGTGCCAGCAGCCTCTTGGGGGCGTCGGTAGCTTTCTTT
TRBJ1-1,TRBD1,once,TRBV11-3,CASSRDRGEAFF,TGTGCCAGCAGCAGGGACAGGGGTGAAGCTTTCTTT
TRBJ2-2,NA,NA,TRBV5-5,CASSLETGELFF,TGTGCCAGCAGCTTAGAGACCGGGGAGCTGTTTTTT
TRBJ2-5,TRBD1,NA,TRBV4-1,CASSAPRTGWGETQYF,TGCGCCAGCAGCGCTCCGAGGACAGGGTGGGGGGAGACCCAGTACTTC
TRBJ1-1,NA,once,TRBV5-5,CASSLGQMNTEAFF,TGTGCCAGCAGCTTGGGACAGATGAACACTGAAGCTTTCTTT
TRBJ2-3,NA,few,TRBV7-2,CASSLAGLTDTQYF,TGTGCCAGCAGCTTAGCGGGGCTCACAGATACGCAGTATTTT
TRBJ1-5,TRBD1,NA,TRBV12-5,CASGKTGTDSNQPQHF,TGTGCTAGTGGCAAGACCGGGACAGATAGCAATCAGCCCCAGCATTTT
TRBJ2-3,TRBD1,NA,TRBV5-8,CASSYGQGTDTQYF,TGTGCCAGCAGCTACGGACAGGGAACAGATACGCAGTATTTT